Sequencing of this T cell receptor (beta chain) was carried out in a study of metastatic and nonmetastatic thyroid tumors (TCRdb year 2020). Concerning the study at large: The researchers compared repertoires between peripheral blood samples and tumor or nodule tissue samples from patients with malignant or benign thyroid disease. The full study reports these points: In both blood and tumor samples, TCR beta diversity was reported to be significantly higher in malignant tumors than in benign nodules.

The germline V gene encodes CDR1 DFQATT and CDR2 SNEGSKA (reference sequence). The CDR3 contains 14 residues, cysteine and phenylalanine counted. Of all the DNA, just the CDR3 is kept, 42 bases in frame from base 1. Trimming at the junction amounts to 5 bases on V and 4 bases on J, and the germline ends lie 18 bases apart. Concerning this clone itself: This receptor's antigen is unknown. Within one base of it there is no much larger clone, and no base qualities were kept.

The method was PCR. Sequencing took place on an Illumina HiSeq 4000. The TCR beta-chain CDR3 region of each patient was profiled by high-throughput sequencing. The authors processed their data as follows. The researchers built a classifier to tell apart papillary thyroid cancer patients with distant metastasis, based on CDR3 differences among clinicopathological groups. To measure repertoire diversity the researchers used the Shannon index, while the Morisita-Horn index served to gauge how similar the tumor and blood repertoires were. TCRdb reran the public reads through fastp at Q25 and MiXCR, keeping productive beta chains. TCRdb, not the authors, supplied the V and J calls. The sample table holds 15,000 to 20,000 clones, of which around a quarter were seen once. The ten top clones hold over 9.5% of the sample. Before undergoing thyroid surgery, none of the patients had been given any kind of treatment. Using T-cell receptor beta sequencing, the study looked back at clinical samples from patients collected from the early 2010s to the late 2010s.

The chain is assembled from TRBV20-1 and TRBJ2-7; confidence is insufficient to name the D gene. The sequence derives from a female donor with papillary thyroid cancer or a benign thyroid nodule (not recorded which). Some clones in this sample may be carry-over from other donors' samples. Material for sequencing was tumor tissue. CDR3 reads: CSARRLRWVYEQYF. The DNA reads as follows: TGCAGTGCTCGGCGACTCCGTTGGGTTTACGAGCAGTACTTC.